Listed below are T cell receptor beta chains from one sample, sequenced in a study of shared clonotypes between healthy human individuals. Sequencing used immunoSEQ multiplex PCR; TCRdb keeps in-frame clones, though not all of them. The table has 980,000 or so clones, approximately 80% seen once. The sample comprised memory CD4+ T cells sorted from blood. These receptors were collected from a man aged 18 to 29 in good health. Both conserved end residues are trimmed from each CDR3.

CDR3 protein: ASSRQGADGGELF
V gene: TRBV7-6
J gene: TRBJ2-2
CDR3 length: 13

CDR3 protein: ASSFRGNNSPLH
V gene: TRBV5-4
J gene: TRBJ1-6
CDR3 length: 12

CDR3 protein: ASSYESSGSLATQY
V gene: TRBV6-6
J gene: TRBJ2-3
CDR3 length: 14

CDR3 protein: AWSRTSGTDTQY
V gene: TRBV30
J gene: TRBJ2-3
CDR3 length: 12

CDR3 protein: ASRPQGAISSYNEQF
V gene: TRBV27
J gene: TRBJ2-1
CDR3 length: 15

CDR3 protein: ASSQYPGQGTDTQY
V gene: TRBV5-1
J gene: TRBJ2-3
CDR3 length: 14

CDR3 protein: ASSLGGFGSYEQY
V gene: TRBV7-2
J gene: TRBJ2-7
CDR3 length: 13

CDR3 protein: ASSLAPGTSGHNEQF
V gene: TRBV5-4
J gene: TRBJ2-1
CDR3 length: 15

CDR3 protein: ASTKGSSGANVLT
V gene: TRBV19
J gene: TRBJ2-6
CDR3 length: 13

CDR3 protein: ASKGQISYEQY
V gene: TRBV10-2
J gene: TRBJ2-7
CDR3 length: 11

CDR3 protein: ASSEFGTSGLYEQY
V gene: TRBV2
J gene: TRBJ2-7
CDR3 length: 14

CDR3 protein: ASRSVGVETQY
V gene: TRBV19
J gene: TRBJ2-5
CDR3 length: 11

CDR3 protein: ASSGDRNTEAF
V gene: TRBV18
J gene: TRBJ1-1
CDR3 length: 11

CDR3 protein: ASSPGQGTPASPLH
V gene: TRBV19
J gene: TRBJ1-6
CDR3 length: 14

CDR3 protein: ASSLRQGRDEKLF
V gene: TRBV27
J gene: TRBJ1-4
CDR3 length: 13

CDR3 protein: ASSLSSGVFNEQF
V gene: TRBV7-2
J gene: TRBJ2-1
CDR3 length: 13

CDR3 protein: ASSLRLAGSNNEQF
V gene: TRBV18
J gene: TRBJ2-1
CDR3 length: 14

CDR3 protein: ASSWGTGGVGEQY
V gene: TRBV2
J gene: TRBJ2-7
CDR3 length: 13

CDR3 protein: ASEWLAWADTQY
V gene: TRBV2
J gene: TRBJ2-3
CDR3 length: 12

CDR3 protein: ATSTGLAGSTGELF
V gene: TRBV15
J gene: TRBJ2-2
CDR3 length: 14

CDR3 protein: ASKSPYEQY
V gene: TRBV28
J gene: TRBJ2-7
CDR3 length: 9

CDR3 protein: ASSRTGDNYGYT
V gene: TRBV9
J gene: TRBJ1-2
CDR3 length: 12

CDR3 protein: ASSLGRERTKNIQY
V gene: TRBV5-5
J gene: TRBJ2-4
CDR3 length: 14

CDR3 protein: ASSETFLNQPQH
V gene: TRBV6-4
J gene: TRBJ1-5
CDR3 length: 12

CDR3 protein: ASSSNRGYEQY
V gene: TRBV11-1
J gene: TRBJ2-7
CDR3 length: 11

CDR3 protein: ASSLREGGHTEAF
V gene: TRBV5-1
J gene: TRBJ1-1
CDR3 length: 13

CDR3 protein: AWSVQGLGGYT
V gene: TRBV30
J gene: TRBJ1-2
CDR3 length: 11

CDR3 protein: ASTTGGQPYEQY
V gene: TRBV6-1
J gene: TRBJ2-7
CDR3 length: 12

CDR3 protein: ASSVGKVGEKLF
V gene: TRBV9
J gene: TRBJ1-4
CDR3 length: 12

CDR3 protein: ASSLNGVQETQY
V gene: TRBV25-1
J gene: TRBJ2-5
CDR3 length: 12

CDR3 protein: ASSQDGGTAGGFGTQY
V gene: TRBV4-2
J gene: TRBJ2-5
CDR3 length: 16

CDR3 protein: ASSRTSGTVDTQY
V gene: TRBV7-2
J gene: TRBJ2-3
CDR3 length: 13

CDR3 protein: ASSTQGATEAF
V gene: TRBV10-2
J gene: TRBJ1-1
CDR3 length: 11

CDR3 protein: ASTGLAGGSTGELF
V gene: TRBV11-2
J gene: TRBJ2-2
CDR3 length: 14

CDR3 protein: ASSSLRRGVATEAF
V gene: TRBV6-5
J gene: TRBJ1-1
CDR3 length: 14

CDR3 protein: ASSVGHNNEQF
V gene: TRBV19
J gene: TRBJ2-1
CDR3 length: 11

CDR3 protein: ASSEGGRGLGETQY
V gene: TRBV2
J gene: TRBJ2-5
CDR3 length: 14

CDR3 protein: TSSRGGRYGDEQF
V gene: TRBV1
J gene: TRBJ2-1
CDR3 length: 13

CDR3 protein: ASTAPASDNNEQF
V gene: TRBV7-9
J gene: TRBJ2-1
CDR3 length: 13

CDR3 protein: ASSSSGQGKIYGYT
V gene: TRBV7-8
J gene: TRBJ1-2
CDR3 length: 14

CDR3 protein: ASISGPAGREQY
V gene: TRBV6-5
J gene: TRBJ2-7
CDR3 length: 12

CDR3 protein: AISESGGSNEKLF
V gene: TRBV10-3
J gene: TRBJ1-4
CDR3 length: 13

CDR3 protein: ASSPYGDIYGYT
V gene: TRBV6-1
J gene: TRBJ1-2
CDR3 length: 12

CDR3 protein: ASSLWTGRETQY
V gene: TRBV7-2
J gene: TRBJ2-5
CDR3 length: 12

CDR3 protein: ASSQMGQRYYGYT
V gene: TRBV16
J gene: TRBJ1-2
CDR3 length: 13

CDR3 protein: ASSLGAVQETQY
V gene: TRBV7-9
J gene: TRBJ2-5
CDR3 length: 12

CDR3 protein: ASIGRWGYGYT
V gene: TRBV6-1
J gene: TRBJ1-2
CDR3 length: 11

CDR3 protein: ASSYFEQGSYEQY
V gene: TRBV5-5
J gene: TRBJ2-7
CDR3 length: 13

CDR3 protein: ASTREASSYNEQF
V gene: TRBV6-1
J gene: TRBJ2-1
CDR3 length: 13